One and the same sample provided the 11 T cell receptor beta chains below, sequenced in a study of shared clonotypes between healthy human individuals (dated by TCRdb to the early 2020s). The library came from the immunoSEQ multiplex PCR assay. TCRdb took over this immuneACCESS table, retaining in-frame rearrangements with V and J assigned. Such tables are incomplete; in checked studies, under half of the missing clones stem from an unresolved V gene, and the remainder is unexplained. Within this sample are roughly 1,100,000 clones, with about 75% of them counted one time only. Clones ranked in the top ten supply about 1.5% of the sample. Sequenced material: memory CD4+ T cells sorted from blood. In the paper's terms, the cell subset or site label means: CD45RA-negative fraction. These receptors were obtained from a man between 18 and 29 years old in good health.

This clone was picked up a small number of times. This chain links TRBV7-9 with TRBJ1-6; no definite D call. V was trimmed by 5 bases and J by 9 bases, leaving 14 bases between them. This CDR3 has 14 residues. CDR1 SEHNR and CDR2 FQNEAQ come from the germline V gene (reference sequence). For the CDR3, the DNA is TGTGCCAGCAGCCCACTTGGCAGAGGTTCACCCCTCCACTTT. Its protein product is CASSPLGRGSPLHF.

The gene calls are TRBV28 and TRBJ1-2; 7 nucleotides agree with TRBD1. V lost 4 bases and J lost 2; bases outside the gene matches: 7. Germline values: CDR1 MDHEN, CDR2 SYDVKM. This CDR3 contains 15 residues. The CDR3 loop is CASSSPGTENYGYTF. CDR3 in DNA: TGTGCCAGCAGTTCCCCCGGGACAGAGAACTATGGCTACACCTTC.

This clone was detected a few times. The rearrangement links TRBV10-1 to TRBJ2-7, with TRBD2 matching 10 bases. Germline CDR1 and CDR2: WNHNN and SYGVQD (reference sequence). J was trimmed by 2 bases and V by 0 bases; bases with no gene match: 1. This CDR3 spans 15 amino acids. The CDR3 spells CASSESLAGPYEQYF. CDR3 nucleotides: TGCGCCAGCAGTGAGTCACTAGCGGGACCCTACGAGCAGTACTTC.

This rearrangement joins TRBV2 to TRBJ2-1; TRBD1 or TRBD2 may be the D gene (5 bases each). Germline V gene sequence: CDR1 SNHLY, CDR2 FYNNEI. The CDR3 covers 13 residues. The V end was cut by 7 bases, the J end by 8 bases, with 15 bases between. The CDR3 coding sequence is TGTGCCAGCAAGCAGGGAGTCCGGGATGAGCAGTTCTTC. Residues: CASKQGVRDEQFF.

This chain uses TRBV11-2 with TRBJ2-7, with a weak D call TRBD2 (6 bases). There are 14 residues in the CDR3. Germline-derived CDR1 and CDR2 are SGHAT and FQNNGV. With 2 bases removed from V and 6 bases from J, the gap between germline ends came to 14 bases. The CDR3 region has the DNA TGTGCCAGCAGCTTAAAATCCGTCGGGGGCGAGCAGTACTTC. Translating it yields CASSLKSVGGEQYF. The full variable domain, with the rest looked up from reference TRBV11-2 and TRBJ2-7, is EAGVAQSPRYKIIEKRQSVAFWCNPISGHATLYWYQQILGQGPKLLIQFQNNGVVDDSQLPKDRFSAERLKGVDSTLKIQPAKLEDSAVYLCASSLKSVGGEQYFGPGTRLTVT.

This rearrangement joins TRBV6-1 to TRBJ2-7; a possible D gene is TRBD2 (6 bases). V was clipped by 6 bases and J by 3 bases, with 15 bases between them. This CDR3 spans 14 amino acids. The germline gives CDR1 MNHNS, CDR2 SASEGT. CDR3: CASSDPTSHYEQYF. CDR3 coding DNA: TGTGCCAGCAGCGACCCCACTAGCCACTACGAGCAGTACTTC.

The CDR3 sequence is CASKIAGEVDTQYF. The CDR3 DNA reads as TGTGCCAGCAAGATAGCGGGGGAGGTAGATACGCAGTATTTT. The chain combines TRBV6-1 with TRBJ2-3, with TRBD2 matching 9 bases. V lost 7 bases, J lost 5 bases, and 7 bases stayed unmatched. Germline assignment: CDR1 MNHNS and CDR2 SASEGT. This CDR3 spans 14 amino acids.

The chain recombines TRBV5-1 with TRBJ2-7, with 10 bases that match TRBD1. Germline V CDR1 and CDR2: SGHRS, YFSETQ. The CDR3 has 14 residues. Trimming at V came to 4 bases and at J to 7 bases, leaving 8 bases not matched to a gene. The CDR3 region is CASSTGQGLVEQYF. The CDR3, as DNA: TGCGCCAGCAGCACGGGACAGGGGCTGGTAGAGCAGTACTTC.

In DNA form, the CDR3 reads TGCAGCGTTGTCGCATCCGGAACCACCACTGAAGCTTTCTTT. Translated: CSVVASGTTTEAFF. The V call is TRBV29-1, the J call TRBJ1-1; D gene unclear. The CDR3 contains 14 residues. CDR1 and CDR2 (germline): SQVTM, ANQGSEA. V gave up 4 bases and J gave up 4 bases, with 16 bases separating them.

Written as DNA, the CDR3 is TGCGCCAGCAGTGTCCTAGCGGGAGGGGCCACAGATACGCAGTATTTT. This sequence encodes CASSVLAGGATDTQYF. The V gene is TRBV5-1, the J gene TRBJ2-3, with 12 nucleotides matching TRBD2. The V segment lost 5 bases and the J segment 2 bases; nucleotides outside the gene matches: 6. The CDR3 spans 16 residues. Germline CDR1 reads SGHRS; CDR2 reads YFSETQ.

The rearrangement links TRBV6-1 to TRBJ2-7; D uncertain. Germline CDR1 is MNHNS and CDR2 is SASEGT. The CDR3 extends over 13 amino acids. Deletions cut 3 bases from V and 3 bases from J, with 9 bases between. The CDR3 region is CASSDENLYEQYF. CDR3 nucleotides: TGTGCCAGCAGTGATGAGAACCTCTACGAGCAGTACTTC.